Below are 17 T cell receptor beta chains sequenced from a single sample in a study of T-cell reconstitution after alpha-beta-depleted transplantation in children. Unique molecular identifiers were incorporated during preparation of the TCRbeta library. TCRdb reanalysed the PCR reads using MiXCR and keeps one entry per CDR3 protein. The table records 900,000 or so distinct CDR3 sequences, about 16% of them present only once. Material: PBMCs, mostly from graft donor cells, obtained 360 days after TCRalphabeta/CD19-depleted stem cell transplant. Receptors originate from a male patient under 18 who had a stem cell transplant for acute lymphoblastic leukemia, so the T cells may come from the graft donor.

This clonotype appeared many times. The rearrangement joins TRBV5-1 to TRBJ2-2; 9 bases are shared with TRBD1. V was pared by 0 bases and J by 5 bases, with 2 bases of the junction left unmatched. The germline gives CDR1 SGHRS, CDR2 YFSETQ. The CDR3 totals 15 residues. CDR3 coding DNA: TGCGCCAGCAGCTTGGTACAGGGGGCAACCGGGGAGCTGTTTTTT. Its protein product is CASSLVQGATGELFF. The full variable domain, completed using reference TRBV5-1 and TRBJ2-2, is KAGVTQTPRYLIKTRGQQVTLSCSPISGHRSVSWYQQTPGQGLQFLFEYFSETQRNKGNFPGRFSGRQFSNSRSEMNVSTLELGDSALYLCASSLVQGATGELFFGEGSRLTVL.

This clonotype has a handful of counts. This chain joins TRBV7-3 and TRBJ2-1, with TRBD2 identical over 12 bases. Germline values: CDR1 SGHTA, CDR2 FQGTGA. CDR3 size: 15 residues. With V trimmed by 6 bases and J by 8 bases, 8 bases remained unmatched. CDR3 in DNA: TGTGCCAGCAGTCTCTCTAGCGGGAGGGCCCATGAGCAGTTCTTC. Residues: CASSLSSGRAHEQFF.

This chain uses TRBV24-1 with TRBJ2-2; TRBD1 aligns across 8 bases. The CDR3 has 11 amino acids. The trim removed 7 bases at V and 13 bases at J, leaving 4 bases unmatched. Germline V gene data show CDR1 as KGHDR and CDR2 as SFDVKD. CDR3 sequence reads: CATRDRVGLFF. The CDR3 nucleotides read TGTGCCACCAGGGACAGGGTCGGGCTGTTTTTT.

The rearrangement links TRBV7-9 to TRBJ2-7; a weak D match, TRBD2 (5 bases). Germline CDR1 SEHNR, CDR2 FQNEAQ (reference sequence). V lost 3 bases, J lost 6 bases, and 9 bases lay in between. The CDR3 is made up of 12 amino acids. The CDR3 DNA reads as TGTGCCAGCAGCTTCCGGGGAACCGAGCAGTACTTC. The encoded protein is CASSFRGTEQYF.

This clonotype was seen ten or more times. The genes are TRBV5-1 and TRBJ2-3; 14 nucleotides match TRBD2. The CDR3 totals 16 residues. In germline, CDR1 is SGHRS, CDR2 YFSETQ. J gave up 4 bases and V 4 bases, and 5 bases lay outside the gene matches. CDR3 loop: CASSRGTSGSADTQYF. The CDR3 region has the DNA TGCGCCAGCAGCCGGGGGACTAGCGGGAGTGCAGATACGCAGTATTTT.

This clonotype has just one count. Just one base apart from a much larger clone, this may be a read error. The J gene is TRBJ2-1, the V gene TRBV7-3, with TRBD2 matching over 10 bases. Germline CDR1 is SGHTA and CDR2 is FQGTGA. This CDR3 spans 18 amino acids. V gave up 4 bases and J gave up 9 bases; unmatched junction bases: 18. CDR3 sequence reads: CASSSTRRISGRAFEQFF. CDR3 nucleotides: TGTGCCAGCAGCTCAACGAGGCGTATCAGCGGGAGGGCCTTTGAGCAGTTCTTC.

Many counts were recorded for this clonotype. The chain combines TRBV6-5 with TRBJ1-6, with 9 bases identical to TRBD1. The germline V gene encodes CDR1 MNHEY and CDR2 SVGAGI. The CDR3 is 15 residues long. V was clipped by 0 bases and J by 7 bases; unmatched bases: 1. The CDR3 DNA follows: TGTGCCAGCAGTTACTCGGGACAGGGCAATTCACCCCTCCACTTT. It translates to CASSYSGQGNSPLHF.

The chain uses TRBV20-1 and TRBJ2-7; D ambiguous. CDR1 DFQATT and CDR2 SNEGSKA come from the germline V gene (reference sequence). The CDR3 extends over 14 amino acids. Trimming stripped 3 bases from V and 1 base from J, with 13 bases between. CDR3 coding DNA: TGCAGTGCTAGGGGGAAGGGCCCGTCCTACGAGCAGTACTTC. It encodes CSARGKGPSYEQYF.

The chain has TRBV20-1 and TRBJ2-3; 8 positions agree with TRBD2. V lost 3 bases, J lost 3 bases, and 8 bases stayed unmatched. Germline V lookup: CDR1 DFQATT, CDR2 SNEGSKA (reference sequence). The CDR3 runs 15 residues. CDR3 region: CSARIAGHPTDTQYF. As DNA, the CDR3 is TGCAGTGCTAGGATAGCGGGACATCCGACAGATACGCAGTATTTT.

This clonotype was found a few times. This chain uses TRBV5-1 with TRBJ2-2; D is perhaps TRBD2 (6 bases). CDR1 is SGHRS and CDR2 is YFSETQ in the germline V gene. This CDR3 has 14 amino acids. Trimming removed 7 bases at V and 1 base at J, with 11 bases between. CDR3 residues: CASFVGGNTGELFF. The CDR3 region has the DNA TGCGCCAGCTTCGTCGGGGGGAACACCGGGGAGCTGTTTTTT.

In DNA, the CDR3 is TGTGCCAGCACCCCCGGGCCCTCTCCCCGCTACGAGCAGTACTTC. Translation: CASTPGPSPRYEQYF. V and J are TRBV9 and TRBJ2-7; no reliable D call. This CDR3 spans 15 amino acids. The V end was cut by 6 bases, the J end by 3 bases, with 19 bases between. CDR1 is SGDLS, CDR2 YYNGEE, per germline.

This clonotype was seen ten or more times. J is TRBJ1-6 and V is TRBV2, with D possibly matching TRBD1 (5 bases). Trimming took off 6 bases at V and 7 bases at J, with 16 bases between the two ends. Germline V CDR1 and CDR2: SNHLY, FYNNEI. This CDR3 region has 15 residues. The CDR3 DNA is TGTGCCAGCAGCTCCCCCGTCAGGGTGAATTCACCCCTCCACTTT. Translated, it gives CASSSPVRVNSPLHF.

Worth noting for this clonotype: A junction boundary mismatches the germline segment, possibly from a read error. The CDR3 sequence is CASRALKGTSGTF. For the CDR3, the DNA is TGCGCCAGCAGGGCCCTCAAAGGGACTAGCGGGACTTTT. The V and J genes are TRBV10-2 and TRBJ2-2; TRBD2 aligns across 13 bases. The CDR3 sequence is 13 residues long. From germline, CDR1 is WSHSY and CDR2 SAAADI.

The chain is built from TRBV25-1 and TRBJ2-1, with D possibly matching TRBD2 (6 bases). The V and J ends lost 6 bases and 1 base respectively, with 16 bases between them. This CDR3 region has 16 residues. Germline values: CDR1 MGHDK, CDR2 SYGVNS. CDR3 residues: CASSRGGPLSYNEQFF. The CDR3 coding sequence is TGTGCCAGCAGCCGCGGAGGGCCTTTGTCCTACAATGAGCAGTTCTTC.

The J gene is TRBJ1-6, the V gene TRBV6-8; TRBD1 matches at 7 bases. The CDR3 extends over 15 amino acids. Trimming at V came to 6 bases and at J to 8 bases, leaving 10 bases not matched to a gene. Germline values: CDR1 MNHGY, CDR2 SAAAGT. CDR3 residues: CASRHRTGADSPLHF. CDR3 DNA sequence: TGTGCCAGCAGGCATCGGACAGGCGCTGATTCACCCCTCCACTTT.

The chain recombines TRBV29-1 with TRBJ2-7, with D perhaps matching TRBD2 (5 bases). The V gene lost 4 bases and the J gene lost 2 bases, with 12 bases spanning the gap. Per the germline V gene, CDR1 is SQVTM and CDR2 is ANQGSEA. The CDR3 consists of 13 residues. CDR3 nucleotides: TGCAGCGTTGTACTAGTTGGTGCCTACGAGCAGTACTTC. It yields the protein CSVVLVGAYEQYF.

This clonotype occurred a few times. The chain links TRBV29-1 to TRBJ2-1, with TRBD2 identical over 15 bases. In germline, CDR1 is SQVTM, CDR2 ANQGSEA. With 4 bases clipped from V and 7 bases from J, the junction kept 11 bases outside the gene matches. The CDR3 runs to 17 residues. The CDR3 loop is CSVAGTSGRRLGNEQFF. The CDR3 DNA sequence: TGCAGCGTTGCCGGGACTAGCGGGAGGAGGTTGGGGAATGAGCAGTTCTTC.